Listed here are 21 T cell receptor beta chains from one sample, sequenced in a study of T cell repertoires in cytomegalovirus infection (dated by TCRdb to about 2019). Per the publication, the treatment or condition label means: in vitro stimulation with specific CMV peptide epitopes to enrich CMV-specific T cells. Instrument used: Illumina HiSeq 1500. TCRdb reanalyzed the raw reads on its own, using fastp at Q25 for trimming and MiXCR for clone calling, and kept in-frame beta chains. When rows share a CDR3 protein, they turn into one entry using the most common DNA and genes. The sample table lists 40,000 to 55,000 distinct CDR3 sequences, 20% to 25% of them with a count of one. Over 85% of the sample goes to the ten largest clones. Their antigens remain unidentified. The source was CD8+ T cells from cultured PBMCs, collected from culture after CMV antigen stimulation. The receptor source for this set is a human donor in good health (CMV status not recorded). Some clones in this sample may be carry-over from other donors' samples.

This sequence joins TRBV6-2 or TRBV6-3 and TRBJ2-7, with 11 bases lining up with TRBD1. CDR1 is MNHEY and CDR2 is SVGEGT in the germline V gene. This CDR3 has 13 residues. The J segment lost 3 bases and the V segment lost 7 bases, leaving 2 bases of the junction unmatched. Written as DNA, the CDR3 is TGTGCCAGCAAGGACAGGGGGCTCTACGAGCAGTACTTC. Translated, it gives CASKDRGLYEQYF.

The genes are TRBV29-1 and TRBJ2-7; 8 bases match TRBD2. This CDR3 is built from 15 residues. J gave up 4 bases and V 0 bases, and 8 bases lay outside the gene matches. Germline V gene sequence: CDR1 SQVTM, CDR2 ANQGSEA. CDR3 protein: CSVEDLGGGEYEQYF. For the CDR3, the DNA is TGCAGCGTTGAAGATCTCGGGGGGGGGGAATACGAGCAGTACTTC.

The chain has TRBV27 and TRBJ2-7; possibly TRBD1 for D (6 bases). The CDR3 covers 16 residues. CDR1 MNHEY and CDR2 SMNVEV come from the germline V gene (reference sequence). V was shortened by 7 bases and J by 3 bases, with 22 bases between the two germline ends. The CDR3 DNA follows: TGTGCCAGCAACGTAGGGGGACGCCGAAAACTCTACGAGCAGTACTTC. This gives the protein CASNVGGRRKLYEQYF.

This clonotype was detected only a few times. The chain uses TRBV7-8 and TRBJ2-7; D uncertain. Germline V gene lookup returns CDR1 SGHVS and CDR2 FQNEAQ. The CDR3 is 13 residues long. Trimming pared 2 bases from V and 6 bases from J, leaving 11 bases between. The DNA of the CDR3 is TGTGCCAGCAGCTTAAGGGAAAAAACCGAGCAGTACTTC. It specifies CASSLREKTEQYF.

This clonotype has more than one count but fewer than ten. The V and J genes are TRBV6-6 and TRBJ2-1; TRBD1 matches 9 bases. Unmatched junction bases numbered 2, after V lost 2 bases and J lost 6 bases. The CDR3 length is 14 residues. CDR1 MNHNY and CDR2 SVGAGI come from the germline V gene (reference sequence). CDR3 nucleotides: TGTGCCAGCAGTTACACGGACAGGGGCAATGAGCAGTTCTTC. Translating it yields CASSYTDRGNEQFF.

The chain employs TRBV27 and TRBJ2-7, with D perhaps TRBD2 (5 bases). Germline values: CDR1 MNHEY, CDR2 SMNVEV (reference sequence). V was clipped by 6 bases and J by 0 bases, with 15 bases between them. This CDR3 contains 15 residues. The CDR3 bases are TGTGCCAGCAGGGGTCTCCTTGGGAGCTCCTACGAGCAGTACTTC. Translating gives CASRGLLGSSYEQYF.

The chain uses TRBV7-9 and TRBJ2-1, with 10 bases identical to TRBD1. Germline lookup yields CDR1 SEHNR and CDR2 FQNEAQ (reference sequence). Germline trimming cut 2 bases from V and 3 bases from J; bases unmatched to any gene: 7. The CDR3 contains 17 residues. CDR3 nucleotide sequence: TGTGCCAGCAGCTTACGGGGCGGGACAGGGGTCTACAATGAGCAGTTCTTC. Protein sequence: CASSLRGGTGVYNEQFF.

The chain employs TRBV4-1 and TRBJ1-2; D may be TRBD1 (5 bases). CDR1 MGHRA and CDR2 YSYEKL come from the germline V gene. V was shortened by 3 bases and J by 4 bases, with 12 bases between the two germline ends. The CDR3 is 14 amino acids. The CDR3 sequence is CASSQGTDGYGYTF. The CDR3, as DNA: TGCGCCAGCAGCCAGGGGACCGACGGCTATGGCTACACCTTC.

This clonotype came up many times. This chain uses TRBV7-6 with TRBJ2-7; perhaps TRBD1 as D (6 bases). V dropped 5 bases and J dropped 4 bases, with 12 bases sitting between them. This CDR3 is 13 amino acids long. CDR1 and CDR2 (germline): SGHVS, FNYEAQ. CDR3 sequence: CASSAGTPYEQYF. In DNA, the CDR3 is TGTGCCAGCAGCGCTGGGACACCTTACGAGCAGTACTTC.

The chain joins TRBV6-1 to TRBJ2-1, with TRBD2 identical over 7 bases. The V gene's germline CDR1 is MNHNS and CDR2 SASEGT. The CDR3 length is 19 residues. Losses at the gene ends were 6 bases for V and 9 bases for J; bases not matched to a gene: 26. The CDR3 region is CASRRLGDQLAGPLGEQFF. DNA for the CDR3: TGTGCCAGCAGACGACTGGGGGATCAGTTAGCGGGCCCGTTGGGTGAGCAGTTCTTC.

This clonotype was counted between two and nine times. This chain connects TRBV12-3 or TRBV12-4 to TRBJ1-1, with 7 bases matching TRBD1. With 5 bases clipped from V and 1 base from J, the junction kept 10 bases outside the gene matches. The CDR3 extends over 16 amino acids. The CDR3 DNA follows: TGTGCCAGCAGTCCCGTACAGGGGTTATCGAACACTGAAGCTTTCTTT. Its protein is CASSPVQGLSNTEAFF.

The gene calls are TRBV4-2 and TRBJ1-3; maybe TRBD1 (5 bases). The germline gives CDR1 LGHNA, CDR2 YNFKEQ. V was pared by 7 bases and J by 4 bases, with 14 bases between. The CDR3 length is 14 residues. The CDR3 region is CASTELQGGNTIYF. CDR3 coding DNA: TGTGCCAGCACCGAACTTCAGGGCGGAAACACCATATATTTT.

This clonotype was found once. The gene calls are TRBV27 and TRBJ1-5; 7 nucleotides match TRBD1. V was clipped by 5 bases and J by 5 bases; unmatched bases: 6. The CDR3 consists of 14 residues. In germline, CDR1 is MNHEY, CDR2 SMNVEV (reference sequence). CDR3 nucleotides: TGTGCCAGCAGTCGACAGGGCTTTGATCAGCCCCAGCATTTT. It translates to CASSRQGFDQPQHF.

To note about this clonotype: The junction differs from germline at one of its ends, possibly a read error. CDR3 residues: CASSLWAGNTEALF. Here the CDR3 DNA reads TGTGCCAGCAGTTTATGGGCGGGGAACACTGAAGCTCTCTTT. The V gene is TRBV27, the J gene TRBJ1-1; no definite D call. CDR1 and CDR2 (germline): MNHEY, SMNVEV (reference sequence). CDR3 length equals 14 residues.

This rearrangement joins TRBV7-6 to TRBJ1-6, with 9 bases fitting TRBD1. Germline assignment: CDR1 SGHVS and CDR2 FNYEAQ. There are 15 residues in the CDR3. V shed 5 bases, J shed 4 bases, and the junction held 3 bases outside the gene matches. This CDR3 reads CASSMGQGYNSPLHF. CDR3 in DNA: TGTGCCAGCAGCATGGGACAGGGATATAATTCACCCCTCCACTTT.

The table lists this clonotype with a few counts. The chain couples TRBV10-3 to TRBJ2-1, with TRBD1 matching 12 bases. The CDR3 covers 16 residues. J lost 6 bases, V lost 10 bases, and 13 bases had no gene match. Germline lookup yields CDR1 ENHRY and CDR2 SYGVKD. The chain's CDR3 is CATRTGQGAMGNEQFF. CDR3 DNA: TGTGCCACCAGGACGGGACAGGGGGCAATGGGCAATGAGCAGTTCTTC.

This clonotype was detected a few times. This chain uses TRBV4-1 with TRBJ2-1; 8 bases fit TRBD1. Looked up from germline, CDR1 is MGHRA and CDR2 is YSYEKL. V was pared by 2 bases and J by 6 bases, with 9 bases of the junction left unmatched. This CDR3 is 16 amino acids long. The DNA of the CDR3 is TGCGCCAGCAGCCAACCGGGACAGGACACATTCAATGAGCAGTTCTTC. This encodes CASSQPGQDTFNEQFF.

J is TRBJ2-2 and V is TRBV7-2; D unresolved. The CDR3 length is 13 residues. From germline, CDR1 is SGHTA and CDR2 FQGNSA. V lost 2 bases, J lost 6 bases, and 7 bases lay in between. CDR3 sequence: CASSLIGPGELFF. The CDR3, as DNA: TGTGCCAGCAGCTTAATTGGTCCCGGGGAGCTGTTTTTT.

CDR3 protein: CASSPLNWLVANFSSYNEQFF. CDR3 nucleotides: TGTGCCAGCAGCCCCTTAAACTGGCTAGTGGCCAACTTCAGTTCCTACAATGAGCAGTTCTTC. The gene calls are TRBV6-1 and TRBJ2-1; D is unresolved. Germline V lookup: CDR1 MNHNS, CDR2 SASEGT. Trimming cost V 6 bases and J 1 base, with 31 bases left between them. The CDR3 has 21 residues.

The CDR3 coding sequence is TGTGCCAGCAGTTACTCGAGAGGCTACGGGGCTGAAGCTTTCTTT. Amino acid sequence: CASSYSRGYGAEAFF. This sequence joins TRBV6-5 and TRBJ1-1; no firm D call. The germline gives CDR1 MNHEY, CDR2 SVGAGI. V was trimmed by 0 bases and J by 6 bases, leaving 14 bases between them. The CDR3 contains 15 residues.

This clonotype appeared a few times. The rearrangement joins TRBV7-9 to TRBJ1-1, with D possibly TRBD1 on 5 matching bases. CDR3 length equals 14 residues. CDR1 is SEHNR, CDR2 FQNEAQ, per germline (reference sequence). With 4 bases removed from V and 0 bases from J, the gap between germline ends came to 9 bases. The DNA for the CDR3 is TGTGCCAGCAGCTACTCGGGACTGAACACTGAAGCTTTCTTT. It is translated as CASSYSGLNTEAFF.